The entry below describes one TCR beta chain. The Seattle patients, enrolled during active infection, were followed longitudinally. The sample originates from a study of blood T cell repertoires in COVID-19. Clones were sequenced by immunoSEQ multiplex PCR, and TCRdb holds only the in-frame ones, with some missing. The sample contains 130,000 to 150,000 clones, approximately 83% of which appear only once. CDR1 SGHVS and CDR2 FQNEAQ come from the germline V gene. The V end lost 0 bases, the J end lost 7 bases, and 12 bases lay between the germline ends. This CDR3 has 14 amino acids. The sequenced sample was peripheral blood. The source is an older woman with COVID-19, enrolled during active disease. The V and J genes are TRBV7-8 and TRBJ1-2, with D possibly matching TRBD1 (5 bases). The CDR3 DNA reads as TGTGCCAGCAGCTTAGCAGGCAGGGTGGGTGGCTACACCTTC. Translation gives CASSLAGRVGGYTF.